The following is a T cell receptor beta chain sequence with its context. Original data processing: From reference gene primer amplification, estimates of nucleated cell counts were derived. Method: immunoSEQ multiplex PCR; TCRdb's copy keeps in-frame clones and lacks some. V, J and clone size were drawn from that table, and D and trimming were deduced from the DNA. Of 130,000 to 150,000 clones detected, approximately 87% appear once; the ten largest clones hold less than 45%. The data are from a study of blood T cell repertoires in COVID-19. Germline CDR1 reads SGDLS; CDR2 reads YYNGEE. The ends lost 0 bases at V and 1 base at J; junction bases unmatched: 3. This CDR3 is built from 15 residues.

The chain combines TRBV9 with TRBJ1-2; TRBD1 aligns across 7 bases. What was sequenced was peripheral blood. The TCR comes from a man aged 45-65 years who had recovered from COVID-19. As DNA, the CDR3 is TGTGCCAGCAGCGTAGCGGGACAGAGTAACTATGGCTACACCTTC. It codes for CASSVAGQSNYGYTF.